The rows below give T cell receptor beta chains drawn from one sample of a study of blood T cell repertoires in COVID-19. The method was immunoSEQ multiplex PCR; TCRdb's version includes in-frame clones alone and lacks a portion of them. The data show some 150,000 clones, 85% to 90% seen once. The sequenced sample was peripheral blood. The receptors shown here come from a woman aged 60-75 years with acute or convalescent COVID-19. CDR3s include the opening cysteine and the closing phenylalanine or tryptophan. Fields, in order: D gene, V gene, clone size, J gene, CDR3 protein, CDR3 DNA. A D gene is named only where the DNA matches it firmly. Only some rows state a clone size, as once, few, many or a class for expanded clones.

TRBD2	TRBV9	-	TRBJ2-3	CASSVDPSGGTDTQYF	TGTGCCAGCAGCGTAGATCCTAGCGGGGGCACAGATACGCAGTATTTT
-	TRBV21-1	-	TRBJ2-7	CASSPGQKDIVYEQYF	TGTGCCAGCAGCCCCGGACAGAAGGATATTGTATACGAGCAGTACTTC
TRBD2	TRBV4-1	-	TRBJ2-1	CASSQEMSTSGAYNEQFF	TGCGCCAGCAGCCAAGAAATGAGCACTAGCGGGGCCTACAATGAGCAGTTCTTC
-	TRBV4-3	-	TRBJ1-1	CASSRARDSWSDTEAFF	TGCGCCAGCAGCCGAGCGCGAGACAGTTGGAGTGACACTGAAGCTTTCTTT
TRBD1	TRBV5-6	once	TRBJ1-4	CASSLRETGAGEKLFF	TGTGCCAGCAGCTTGAGGGAGACAGGGGCCGGTGAAAAACTGTTTTTT
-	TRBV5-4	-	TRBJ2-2	CASQVGGRGELFF	TGTGCCTCCCAAGTGGGGGGGCGCGGGGAGCTGTTTTTT
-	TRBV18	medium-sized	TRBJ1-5	CASSPPVLGQPQHF	TGTGCCAGCTCACCACCGGTGCTCGGTCAGCCCCAGCATTTT
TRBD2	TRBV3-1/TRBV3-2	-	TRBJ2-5	CASSHLAGGRQETQYF	TGTGCCAGCAGCCACCTAGCGGGGGGTCGCCAAGAGACCCAGTACTTC
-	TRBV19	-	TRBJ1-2	CASNGREGSYGYTF	TGTGCCAGTAATGGGAGGGAGGGGAGTTATGGCTACACCTTC
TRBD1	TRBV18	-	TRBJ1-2	CASARSDLTGGASSDGYTF	TGTGCCAGCGCTAGATCCGATTTGACAGGGGGCGCGTCTTCGGATGGCTACACCTTC
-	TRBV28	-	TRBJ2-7	CASGPYEQYF	TGTGCCAGCGGCCCTTACGAGCAGTACTTC
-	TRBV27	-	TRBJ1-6	CASTRDRSSYNSPLHF	TGTGCCAGCACCCGAGACAGGAGCTCCTATAATTCACCCCTCCACTTT
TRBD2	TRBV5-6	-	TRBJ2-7	CASSLGVGAGAYEQYF	TGTGCCAGCAGCTTGGGTGTCGGAGCGGGGGCCTACGAGCAGTACTTC
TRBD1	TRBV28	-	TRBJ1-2	CASNLGGTGFSGYTF	TGTGCCAGCAACTTGGGAGGGACAGGGTTTAGTGGCTACACCTTC
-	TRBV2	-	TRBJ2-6	CASRLRGPGANVLTF	TGTGCCAGCAGACTCAGGGGTCCTGGGGCCAACGTCCTGACTTTC
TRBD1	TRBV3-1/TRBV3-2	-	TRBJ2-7	CASSQVGTGGFYEQYF	TGTGCCAGCAGCCAGGTTGGGACAGGGGGTTTCTACGAGCAGTACTTC
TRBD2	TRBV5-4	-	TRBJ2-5	CASSLQAGGGQETQYF	TGTGCCAGCAGCTTGCAAGCGGGGGGGGGCCAAGAGACCCAGTACTTC
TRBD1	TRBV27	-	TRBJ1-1	CASSSSTGGNTEAFF	TGTGCCAGCAGTTCCTCGACAGGGGGGAACACTGAAGCTTTCTTT
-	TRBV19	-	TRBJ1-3	CASSIGGNGNTIYF	TGTGCCAGTAGTATAGGAGGGAACGGAAACACCATATATTTT
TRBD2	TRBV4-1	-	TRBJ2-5	CASSQASGQETQYF	TGCGCCAGCAGCCAAGCTAGCGGGCAAGAGACCCAGTACTTC
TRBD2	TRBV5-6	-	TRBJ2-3	CASSFPSGGDTQYF	TGTGCCAGCAGCTTTCCTAGCGGAGGAGATACGCAGTATTTT
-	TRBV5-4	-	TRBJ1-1	CASSLRGGTEAFF	TGTGCCAGCAGCTTGCGGGGGGGCACTGAAGCTTTCTTT
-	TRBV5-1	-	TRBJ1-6	CASKQGEFGYSPLHF	TGCGCCAGCAAACAAGGGGAATTCGGATATTCACCCCTCCACTTT
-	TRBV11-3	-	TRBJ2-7	CASSPGGSYEQYF	TGTGCCAGCAGCCCCGGGGGCTCCTACGAGCAGTACTTC
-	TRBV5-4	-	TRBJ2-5	CASSLSLDQETQYF	TGTGCCAGCAGCTTGTCACTGGACCAAGAGACCCAGTACTTC
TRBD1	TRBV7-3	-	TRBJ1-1	CASSATGRNTEAFF	TGTGCCAGCAGCGCGACAGGGAGGAACACTGAAGCTTTCTTT
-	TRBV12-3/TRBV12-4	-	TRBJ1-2	CASSFSGYTF	TGTGCCAGCAGTTTTAGTGGCTACACCTTC
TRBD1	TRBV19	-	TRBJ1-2	CASSIRGTGDGYTF	TGTGCCAGTAGTATTAGAGGGACAGGGGATGGCTACACCTTC
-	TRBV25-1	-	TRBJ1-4	CASSQRQFNEKLFF	TGTGCCAGCAGCCAGCGACAGTTTAATGAAAAACTGTTTTTT
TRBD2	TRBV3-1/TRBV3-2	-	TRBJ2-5	CASSQVGGGARETQYF	TGTGCCAGCAGCCAAGTGGGCGGGGGGGCACGGGAGACCCAGTACTTC
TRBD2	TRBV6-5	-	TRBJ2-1	CASTGGDSNEQFF	TGTGCCAGCACGGGGGGGGATAGTAATGAGCAGTTCTTC
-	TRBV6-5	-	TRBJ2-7	CASSRGTRYEQYF	TGTGCCAGCAGCCGGGGGACCCGCTACGAGCAGTACTTC
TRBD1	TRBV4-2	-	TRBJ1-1	CASSQEGQGIGEAFF	TGTGCCAGCAGCCAAGAGGGACAGGGGATCGGTGAAGCTTTCTTT
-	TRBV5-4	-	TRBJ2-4	CASSPNFGAKNIQYF	TGTGCCAGCAGCCCGAACTTCGGGGCCAAAAACATTCAGTACTTC
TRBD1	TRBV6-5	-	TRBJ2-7	CASSAGGLLYEQYF	TGTGCCAGCAGCGCAGGGGGCCTACTTTACGAGCAGTACTTC
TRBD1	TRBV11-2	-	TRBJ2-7	CASRRSGTGDYEQYF	TGTGCCAGCAGGAGATCCGGGACAGGGGATTACGAGCAGTACTTC
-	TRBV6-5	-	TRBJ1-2	CASSSNLAGVGGYTF	TGTGCCAGCAGTTCAAACTTGGCGGGGGTGGGAGGCTACACCTTC
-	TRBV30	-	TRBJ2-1	CAWSPGNEQFF	TGTGCCTGGAGTCCCGGGAATGAGCAGTTCTTC
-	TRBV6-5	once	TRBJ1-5	CASGRGKSQPQHF	TGTGCCAGCGGTAGGGGGAAAAGTCAGCCCCAGCATTTT
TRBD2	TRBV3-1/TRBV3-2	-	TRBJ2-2	CASSQEGTSGGELFF	TGTGCCAGCAGCCAAGAAGGGACTAGCGGGGGGGAGCTGTTTTTT
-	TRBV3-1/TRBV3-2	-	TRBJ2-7	CASSQVPALSSYEQYF	TGTGCCAGCAGCCAAGTCCCCGCTCTGAGCTCCTACGAGCAGTACTTC
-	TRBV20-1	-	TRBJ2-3	CSASRQGMLGSTDTQYF	TGCAGTGCTAGTCGGCAGGGTATGTTGGGAAGCACAGATACGCAGTATTTT
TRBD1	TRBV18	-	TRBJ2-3	CASSPGQLVTDTQYF	TGTGCCAGCTCACCGGGACAGCTCGTCACAGATACGCAGTATTTT
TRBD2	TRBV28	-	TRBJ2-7	CASTSGGGIGYEQYF	TGTGCCAGCACCTCCGGGGGGGGGATTGGATACGAGCAGTACTTC
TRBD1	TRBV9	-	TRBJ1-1	CASSVGTGGFEAFF	TGTGCCAGCAGCGTCGGGACAGGGGGCTTTGAAGCTTTCTTT
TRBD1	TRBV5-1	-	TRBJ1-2	CASRQTTGGRGGYTF	TGCGCCAGCAGGCAAACAACAGGGGGCAGGGGTGGCTACACCTTC
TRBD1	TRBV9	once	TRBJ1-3	CASSVRDSAGNTIYF	TGTGCCAGCAGCGTAAGGGACAGCGCAGGGAACACCATATATTTT
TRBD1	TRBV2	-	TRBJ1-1	CASSERQGNTEAFF	TGTGCCAGCAGTGAACGACAGGGGAACACTGAAGCTTTCTTT
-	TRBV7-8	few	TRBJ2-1	CASSLAWQGTYNEQFF	TGTGCCAGCAGCTTAGCGTGGCAGGGAACGTACAATGAGCAGTTCTTC
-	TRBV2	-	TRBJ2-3	CASSSTPLSTDTQYF	TGTGCCAGCTCAAGCACTCCCCTGAGCACAGATACGCAGTATTTT